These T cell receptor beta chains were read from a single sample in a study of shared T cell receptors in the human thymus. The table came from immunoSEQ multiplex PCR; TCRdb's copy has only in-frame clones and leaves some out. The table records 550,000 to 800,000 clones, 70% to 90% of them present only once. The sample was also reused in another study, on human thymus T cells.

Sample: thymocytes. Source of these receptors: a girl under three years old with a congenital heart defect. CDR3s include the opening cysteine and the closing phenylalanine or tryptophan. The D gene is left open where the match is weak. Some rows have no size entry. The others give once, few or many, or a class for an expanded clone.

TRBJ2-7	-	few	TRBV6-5	TGTGCCATCAGCGCAACCGGGACACACTACGAGCAGTACTTC	CAISATGTHYEQYF
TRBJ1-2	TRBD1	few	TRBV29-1	TGCAGCGTTGTAGGGACAGGCGTTAACTATGGCTACACCTTC	CSVVGTGVNYGYTF
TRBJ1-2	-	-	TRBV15	TGTGCCACCAGCAGAGGCAGGGGACCCTACACCTTC	CATSRGRGPYTF
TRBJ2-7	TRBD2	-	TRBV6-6	TGTGCCAGCAGTTACTCGAGGACTAGGGCCTACGAGCAGTACTTC	CASSYSRTRAYEQYF
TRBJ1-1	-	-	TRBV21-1	TGTGCCAGCAGCAAAGTTAGGGGTAACACTGAAGCTTTCTTT	CASSKVRGNTEAFF
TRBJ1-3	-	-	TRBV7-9	TGTGCCAGCAGCCCTACAGGGAATGTGATATATTTT	CASSPTGNVIYF
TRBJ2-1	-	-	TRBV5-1	TGCGCCAGCAGCTGCGAGCCTACAGGGATACACTCCTACAATGAGCAGTTCTTC	CASSCEPTGIHSYNEQFF
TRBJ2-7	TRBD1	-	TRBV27	TGTGCCAGCAGTTTATCGGCGATCGGGACAGAAAAACTTCGTGCGGCCGAGCAGTACTTC	CASSLSAIGTEKLRAAEQYF
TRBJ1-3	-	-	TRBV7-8	TGTGCCAGCAGCTTAGAGGCGGACAGACCTGGAAACACCATATATTTT	CASSLEADRPGNTIYF
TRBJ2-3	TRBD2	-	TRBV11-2	TGTGCCAGCAGCTTTATCCCGGGGCTGGGAGGGTCAGATACGCAGTATTTT	CASSFIPGLGGSDTQYF
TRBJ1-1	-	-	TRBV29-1	TGCAGCGTTGAAGTATTACTCCGCGGACAAGGGGCCACTGAAGCTTTCTTT	CSVEVLLRGQGATEAFF
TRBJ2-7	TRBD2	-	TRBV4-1	TGCGCCAGCAGCCAAGGAACGACTAGCGGGGACTCCTACGAGCAGTACTTC	CASSQGTTSGDSYEQYF
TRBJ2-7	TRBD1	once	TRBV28	TGTGCCAGCAGATCCGGACAGGGCTACGAGCAGTACTTC	CASRSGQGYEQYF
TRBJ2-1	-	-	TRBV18	TGTGCCAGCTCACCACCAGGGCGCCGGGGAACCTACAATGAGCAGTTCTTC	CASSPPGRRGTYNEQFF
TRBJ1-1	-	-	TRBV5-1	TGCGCCAGCAGCTTACAGGGCTCGAGTATGAACACTGAAGCTTTCTTT	CASSLQGSSMNTEAFF
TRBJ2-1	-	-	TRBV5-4	TGTGCCAGCAGCTTGAGTCGACAGCCCCTCTCCTACAATGAGCAGTTCTTC	CASSLSRQPLSYNEQFF
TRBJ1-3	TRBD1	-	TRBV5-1	TGCGCCAGCAGCCCTGGCGGACAGGGGGCCAACTCTGGAAACACCATATATTTT	CASSPGGQGANSGNTIYF
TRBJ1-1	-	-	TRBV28	TGTGCCAGCAGTTTCCCAGTGCTGAACACTGAAGCTTTCTTT	CASSFPVLNTEAFF
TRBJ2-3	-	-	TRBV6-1	TGTGCCAGCAGTGATAATCGGGCGGGCGCAGATACGCAGTATTTT	CASSDNRAGADTQYF
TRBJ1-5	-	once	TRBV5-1	TGCGCCAGCAGCTTGGGGCTAGGCCAAGCCGGTCAGCCCCAGCATTTT	CASSLGLGQAGQPQHF
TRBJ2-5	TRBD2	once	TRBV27	TGTGCCAGCAGTTTAAGGGGCGGGGGGCTGGGGGAGACCCAGTACTTC	CASSLRGGGLGETQYF
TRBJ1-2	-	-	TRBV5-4	TGTGCCAGCAGCTTGGTGGGTCCTAGTCTTATTAACTATGGCTACACCTTC	CASSLVGPSLINYGYTF
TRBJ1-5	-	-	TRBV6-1	TGTGCCAGCAGTGAAAGGAAGGGGTGTGCGTGGCATTTT	CASSERKGCAWHF
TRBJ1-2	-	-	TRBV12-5	TGTGCTAGTGGTTTTCCGGGAGCATCTTATGGCTACACCTTC	CASGFPGASYGYTF
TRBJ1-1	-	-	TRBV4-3	TGCGCCAGCAGCCACGGGAACCCAGGGGTTAGAAACACTGAAGCTTTCTTT	CASSHGNPGVRNTEAFF
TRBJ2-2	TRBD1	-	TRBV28	TGTGCCAGCACCCTAATTCGGGGACAGGGGGCCTCCACGCCAAACACCGGGGAGCTGTTTTTT	CASTLIRGQGASTPNTGELFF
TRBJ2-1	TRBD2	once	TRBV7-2	TGTGCCAGCAGCTTAACCCGGGGGGGCCTTTATGAGCAGTTCTTC	CASSLTRGGLYEQFF
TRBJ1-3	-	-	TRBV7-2	TGTGCCAGCAGCTTAGACAGGGAACCTGGAAACACCATATATTTT	CASSLDREPGNTIYF
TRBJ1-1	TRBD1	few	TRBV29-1	TGCAGCGTGGGGGACAGGGTAGCGGACACTGAAGCTTTCTTT	CSVGDRVADTEAFF
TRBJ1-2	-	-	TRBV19	TGTGCCAGTAGTACCCACAGGGTCCCGATCGCGATGGGAGAAGGAACCTATGGCTACACCTTC	CASSTHRVPIAMGEGTYGYTF
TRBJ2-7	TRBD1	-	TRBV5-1	TGCGCCAGCAGCCTACCGGGACAGGGTTTTGGCGAGCAGTACTTC	CASSLPGQGFGEQYF
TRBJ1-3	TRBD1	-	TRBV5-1	TGCGCCAGCAGCTTGAAACGGACAGGGCGAGGAAACACCATATATTTT	CASSLKRTGRGNTIYF
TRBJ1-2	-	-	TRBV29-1	TGCAGCGTCAGGGGAAACAAGGCTTCCTATGGCTACACCTTC	CSVRGNKASYGYTF
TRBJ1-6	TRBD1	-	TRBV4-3	TGCGCCAGCAGCCAAGCGACCCCGACAGGGGGCGGGTCACCCCTCCACTTT	CASSQATPTGGGSPLHF
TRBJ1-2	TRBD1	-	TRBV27	TGTGCCAGCAGTTTGGCACAGGGGCATGGCTACACCTTC	CASSLAQGHGYTF
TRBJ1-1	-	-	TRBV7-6	TGTGCCAGCAGCTCTCGGGGAGCACAGGGTGGCCTCATAATGAACACTGAAGCTTTCTTT	CASSSRGAQGGLIMNTEAFF
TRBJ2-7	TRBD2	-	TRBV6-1	TGTGCCAGCAGCCACAGCGGGGGCTACGAGCAGTACTTC	CASSHSGGYEQYF
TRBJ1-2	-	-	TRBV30	TGTGCCTGGTCCGTTCCCGGGGATGGCTACACCTTC	CAWSVPGDGYTF
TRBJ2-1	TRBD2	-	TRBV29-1	TGCAGCGTTGAGCGGGGGGGCCCCTCATACAATGAGCAGTTCTTC	CSVERGGPSYNEQFF